A selection of T cell receptor beta chains follows, all from one sample in a study of T cell repertoires in cytomegalovirus infection. Their recognized antigens are unknown. TCRdb independently ran MiXCR on the reads; one entry per CDR3 protein. The repertoire holds a few hundred thousand distinct CDR3 sequences, with 42% as singletons. The sequencing here drew on cultured PBMCs, taken from culture after CMV antigen stimulation. The receptors were gathered from a human donor in good health (CMV status not recorded). Some clones in this sample may be carry-over from other donors' samples. The CDR3 runs from the conserved cysteine through the conserved F or W. D genes are given only for firm matches. The listing skips clone size in some rows; elsewhere it reads once, few, many or a size class.

d_gene: .; abundance: .; j_gene: TRBJ1-2; v_gene: TRBV27; CDR3aa: CASSLYAGMNYGYTF; CDR3nt: TGTGCCAGCAGTTTATATGCAGGGATGAACTATGGCTACACCTTC
d_gene: .; abundance: .; j_gene: TRBJ2-3; v_gene: TRBV11-3; CDR3aa: CASKGEADTQYF; CDR3nt: TGTGCCAGCAAGGGGGAAGCAGATACGCAGTATTTT
d_gene: .; abundance: .; j_gene: TRBJ2-3; v_gene: TRBV6-4; CDR3aa: CASSDSVTDTQYF; CDR3nt: TGTGCCAGCAGTGACTCGGTCACAGATACGCAGTATTTT
d_gene: .; abundance: .; j_gene: TRBJ2-5; v_gene: TRBV27; CDR3aa: CASSLGGAKTQYF; CDR3nt: TGTGCCAGCAGTTTGGGGGGCGCGAAGACCCAGTACTTC
d_gene: TRBD2; abundance: .; j_gene: TRBJ2-3; v_gene: TRBV4-1; CDR3aa: CASSQDARGGDTQYF; CDR3nt: TGCGCCAGCAGCCAAGATGCACGCGGGGGTGATACGCAGTATTTT
d_gene: .; abundance: .; j_gene: TRBJ1-3; v_gene: TRBV27; CDR3aa: CASIGAGLFSGNTIYF; CDR3nt: TGTGCCAGCATAGGGGCAGGGCTCTTCTCTGGAAACACCATATATTTT
d_gene: TRBD1; abundance: .; j_gene: TRBJ2-5; v_gene: TRBV7-7; CDR3aa: CAVSGGEETQYF; CDR3nt: TGTGCCGTATCAGGGGGCGAAGAGACCCAGTACTTC
d_gene: .; abundance: .; j_gene: TRBJ1-2; v_gene: TRBV7-4; CDR3aa: CASSREAALYGYTF; CDR3nt: TGTGCCAGCAGCCGAGAAGCGGCTCTCTATGGCTACACCTTC
d_gene: .; abundance: .; j_gene: TRBJ2-1; v_gene: TRBV4-2; CDR3aa: CASSQDRRIHDEQFF; CDR3nt: TGTGCCAGCAGCCAAGATCGCAGAATTCACGATGAGCAGTTCTTC
d_gene: .; abundance: .; j_gene: TRBJ1-1; v_gene: TRBV4-1; CDR3aa: CASGITQVRSNTEAFF; CDR3nt: TGCGCCAGCGGAATCACCCAGGTACGATCGAACACTGAAGCTTTCTTT
d_gene: .; abundance: few; j_gene: TRBJ2-2; v_gene: TRBV7-2; CDR3aa: CASSSSRFAGELFF; CDR3nt: TGTGCCAGCAGCTCCTCCCGATTCGCCGGGGAGCTGTTTTTT
d_gene: .; abundance: few; j_gene: TRBJ1-6; v_gene: TRBV10-3; CDR3aa: CATQMGDGNSPLHF; CDR3nt: TGTGCCACCCAGATGGGTGACGGTAATTCACCCCTCCACTTT
d_gene: .; abundance: once; j_gene: TRBJ1-1; v_gene: TRBV27; CDR3aa: CATLGEGMNTEAFF; CDR3nt: TGTGCCACATTGGGGGAGGGAATGAACACTGAAGCTTTCTTT
d_gene: .; abundance: .; j_gene: TRBJ1-4; v_gene: TRBV25-1; CDR3aa: CASSEWGQGRDEKLFF; CDR3nt: TGTGCCAGCAGTGAATGGGGCCAGGGGAGAGATGAAAAACTGTTTTTT
d_gene: TRBD1; abundance: .; j_gene: TRBJ2-7; v_gene: TRBV6-6; CDR3aa: CASSQQDRGLQYF; CDR3nt: TGTGCCAGCAGTCAACAGGACAGGGGCCTACAGTACTTC
d_gene: .; abundance: .; j_gene: TRBJ2-1; v_gene: TRBV20-1; CDR3aa: CSARGDVSYNEQFF; CDR3nt: TGCAGTGCTAGAGGGGACGTGTCCTACAATGAGCAGTTCTTC
d_gene: TRBD2; abundance: few; j_gene: TRBJ2-7; v_gene: TRBV7-2; CDR3aa: CASSRPLRGSRSYEQYF; CDR3nt: TGTGCCAGCAGCCGCCCTCTTCGCGGGAGCCGATCCTACGAGCAGTACTTC
d_gene: .; abundance: .; j_gene: TRBJ2-3; v_gene: TRBV28; CDR3aa: CASSLPLSADTQYF; CDR3nt: TGTGCCAGCAGTTTACCCTTAAGCGCAGATACGCAGTATTTT
d_gene: TRBD1; abundance: .; j_gene: TRBJ1-1; v_gene: TRBV12-3/TRBV12-4; CDR3aa: CASSLLGQGFSTEAFF; CDR3nt: TGTGCCAGCAGTTTACTAGGACAGGGGTTTTCCACTGAAGCTTTCTTT
d_gene: TRBD2; abundance: .; j_gene: TRBJ2-3; v_gene: TRBV20-1; CDR3aa: CSARPFRLAGELDTQYF; CDR3nt: TGCAGTGCTAGACCATTCAGGCTAGCGGGAGAGTTGGATACGCAGTATTTT
d_gene: TRBD1; abundance: .; j_gene: TRBJ2-3; v_gene: TRBV5-1; CDR3aa: CASSPPGGRFTDTQYF; CDR3nt: TGCGCCAGCAGCCCCCCAGGGGGACGCTTCACAGATACGCAGTATTTT
d_gene: .; abundance: few; j_gene: TRBJ2-3; v_gene: TRBV20-1; CDR3aa: CSATRPAGPGDTQYF; CDR3nt: TGCAGTGCTACCCGGCCCGCGGGTCCGGGAGATACGCAGTATTTT
d_gene: .; abundance: few; j_gene: TRBJ2-7; v_gene: TRBV28; CDR3aa: CASLRPLAPYEQYF; CDR3nt: TGTGCCAGTCTAAGGCCCCTAGCCCCCTACGAGCAGTACTTC
d_gene: TRBD1; abundance: .; j_gene: TRBJ2-1; v_gene: TRBV3-1; CDR3aa: CASSQPGQGIHEQFF; CDR3nt: TGTGCCAGCAGCCAACCCGGACAGGGGATCCATGAGCAGTTCTTC
d_gene: .; abundance: many; j_gene: TRBJ1-3; v_gene: TRBV7-8; CDR3aa: CASSSPGNTIYF; CDR3nt: TGTGCCAGCAGCTCTCCTGGAAACACCATATATTTT
d_gene: TRBD2; abundance: .; j_gene: TRBJ2-7; v_gene: TRBV7-2; CDR3aa: CASSRRGLADYEQYF; CDR3nt: TGTGCCAGCAGCCGACGGGGACTAGCGGACTACGAGCAGTACTTC
d_gene: .; abundance: .; j_gene: TRBJ2-7; v_gene: TRBV12-3/TRBV12-4; CDR3aa: CASIGRKVYEQYF; CDR3nt: TGTGCCAGCATCGGGCGGAAGGTTTACGAGCAGTACTTC
d_gene: .; abundance: .; j_gene: TRBJ1-2; v_gene: TRBV4-3; CDR3aa: CASSQDSGIRGVGYTF; CDR3nt: TGCGCCAGCAGCCAAGATTCAGGGATCAGGGGAGTCGGCTACACCTTC
d_gene: .; abundance: few; j_gene: TRBJ2-5; v_gene: TRBV7-2; CDR3aa: CASSLARDETQYF; CDR3nt: TGTGCCAGCAGCTTAGCGCGCGACGAGACCCAGTACTTC
d_gene: .; abundance: .; j_gene: TRBJ2-3; v_gene: TRBV13; CDR3aa: CASSLVPGASSDTQYF; CDR3nt: TGTGCCAGCAGCTTAGTTCCAGGGGCCTCCTCAGATACGCAGTATTTT
d_gene: .; abundance: few; j_gene: TRBJ2-1; v_gene: TRBV15; CDR3aa: CATSGRADEQFF; CDR3nt: TGTGCCACCAGCGGAAGAGCCGATGAGCAGTTCTTC
d_gene: TRBD2; abundance: .; j_gene: TRBJ2-1; v_gene: TRBV7-2; CDR3aa: CASSLALAGGLYNEQFF; CDR3nt: TGTGCCAGCAGCTTAGCGCTAGCGGGGGGCCTTTACAATGAGCAGTTCTTC
d_gene: TRBD2; abundance: .; j_gene: TRBJ2-1; v_gene: TRBV12-3/TRBV12-4; CDR3aa: CASSHTGTSGNNEQFF; CDR3nt: TGTGCCAGCAGTCATACCGGGACTAGCGGAAACAATGAGCAGTTCTTC
d_gene: TRBD1; abundance: .; j_gene: TRBJ2-3; v_gene: TRBV7-9; CDR3aa: CASSSARDRVYF; CDR3nt: TGTGCCAGCAGCTCAGCCCGGGACAGGGTATATTTT
d_gene: .; abundance: .; j_gene: TRBJ1-6; v_gene: TRBV5-1; CDR3aa: CASSLSISDNSPLHF; CDR3nt: TGCGCCAGCAGCTTGAGCATTTCCGATAATTCACCCCTCCACTTT
d_gene: .; abundance: .; j_gene: TRBJ2-1; v_gene: TRBV7-2; CDR3aa: CASSPMGTQYNEQFF; CDR3nt: TGTGCCAGCAGCCCCATGGGGACCCAATACAATGAGCAGTTCTTC
d_gene: TRBD1; abundance: few; j_gene: TRBJ2-7; v_gene: TRBV5-5; CDR3aa: CASSFQQFTGDHEQYF; CDR3nt: TGTGCCAGCAGCTTCCAGCAATTCACAGGGGACCACGAGCAGTACTTC